Given below is one T cell receptor beta chain in context. Living in 24 US areas, the participants were between roughly 18 and 89 years of age. Grouping used clinical history reported by participants in a survey and questionnaire. Two negative PCRs, clearance, or symptom resolution had been documented for recovered Cohort 3 donors. The CDR3 extends over 13 amino acids. V shed 6 bases and J 9 bases; nucleotides not matched to a gene: 11. Germline CDR1 reads SNHLY; CDR2 reads FYNNEI. Using immunoSEQ multiplex PCR, the repertoire was profiled, and TCRdb retains in-frame clones only, with some absent. The sample lists 400,000 to 450,000 clones; 90% were seen once. These data originate in a study of blood T cell repertoires in COVID-19. Study-level background: Sources were T cells, B-cell-depleted T cells, or PBMCs; the material itself was cDNA or gDNA.

The receptor comes from a man aged 18 to 30 who had recovered from COVID-19. The sample consisted of PBMCs or T cells enriched from blood (not recorded which). This chain connects TRBV2 to TRBJ2-7; 7 positions agree with TRBD2. The CDR3 spells CASSPGGYHRQYF. For the CDR3, the DNA is TGTGCCAGCAGCCCGGGGGGATACCACCGGCAGTACTTC. Variable domain in full (rest from reference TRBV2 and TRBJ2-7): EPEVTQTPSHQVTQMGQEVILRCVPISNHLYFYWYRQILGQKVEFLVSFYNNEISEKSEIFDDQFSVERPDGSNFTLKIRSTKLEDSAMYFCASSPGGYHRQYFGPGTRLTVT.